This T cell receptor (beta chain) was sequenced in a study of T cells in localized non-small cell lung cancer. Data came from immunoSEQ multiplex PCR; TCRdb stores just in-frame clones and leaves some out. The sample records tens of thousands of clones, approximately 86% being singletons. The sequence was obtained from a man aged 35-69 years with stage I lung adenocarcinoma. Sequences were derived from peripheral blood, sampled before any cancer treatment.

The CDR3 DNA reads TGTGCCACCCGGACAGGCAACTATGGCTACACCTTC. Translated, it gives CATRTGNYGYTF. V usage is TRBV19 and J usage is TRBJ1-2, with 7 positions matching TRBD1. The CDR3 totals 12 residues. Trimming cost V 10 bases and J 2 bases; bases outside gene matches: 4. Germline V gene sequence: CDR1 LNHDA, CDR2 SQIVND (reference sequence). Combining the CDR3 with reference TRBV19 and TRBJ1-2 gives the whole variable domain DGGITQSPKYLFRKEGQNVTLSCEQNLNHDAMYWYRQDPGQGLRLIYYSQIVNDFQKGDIAEGYSVSREKKESFPLTVTSAQKNPTAFYLCATRTGNYGYTFGSGTRLTVV.